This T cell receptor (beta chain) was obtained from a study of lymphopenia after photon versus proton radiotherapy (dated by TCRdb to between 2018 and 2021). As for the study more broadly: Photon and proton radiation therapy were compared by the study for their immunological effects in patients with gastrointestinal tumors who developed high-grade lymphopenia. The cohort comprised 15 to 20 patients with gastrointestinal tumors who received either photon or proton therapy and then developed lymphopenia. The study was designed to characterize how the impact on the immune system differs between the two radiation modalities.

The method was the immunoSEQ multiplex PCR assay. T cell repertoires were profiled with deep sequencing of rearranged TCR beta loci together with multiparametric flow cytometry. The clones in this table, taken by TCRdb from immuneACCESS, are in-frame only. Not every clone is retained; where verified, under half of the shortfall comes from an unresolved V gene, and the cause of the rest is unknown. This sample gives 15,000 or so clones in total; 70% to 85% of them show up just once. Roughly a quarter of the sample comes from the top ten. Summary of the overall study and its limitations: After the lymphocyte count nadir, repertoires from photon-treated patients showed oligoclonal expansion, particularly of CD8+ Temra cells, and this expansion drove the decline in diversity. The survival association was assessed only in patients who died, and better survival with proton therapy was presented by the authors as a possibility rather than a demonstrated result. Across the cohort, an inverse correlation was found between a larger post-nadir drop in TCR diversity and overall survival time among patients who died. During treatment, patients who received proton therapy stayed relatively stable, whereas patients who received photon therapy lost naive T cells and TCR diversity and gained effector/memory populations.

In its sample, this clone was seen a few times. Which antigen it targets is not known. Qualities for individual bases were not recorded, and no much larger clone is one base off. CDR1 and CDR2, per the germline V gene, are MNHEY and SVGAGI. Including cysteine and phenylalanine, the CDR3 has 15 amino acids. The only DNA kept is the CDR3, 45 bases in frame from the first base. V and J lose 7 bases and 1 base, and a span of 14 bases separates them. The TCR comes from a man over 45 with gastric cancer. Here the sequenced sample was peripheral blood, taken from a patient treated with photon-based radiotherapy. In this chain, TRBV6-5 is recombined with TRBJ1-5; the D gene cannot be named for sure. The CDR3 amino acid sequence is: CASKIATGSNQPQHF. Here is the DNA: TGTGCCAGCAAAATCGCGACCGGCAGCAATCAGCCCCAGCATTTT.